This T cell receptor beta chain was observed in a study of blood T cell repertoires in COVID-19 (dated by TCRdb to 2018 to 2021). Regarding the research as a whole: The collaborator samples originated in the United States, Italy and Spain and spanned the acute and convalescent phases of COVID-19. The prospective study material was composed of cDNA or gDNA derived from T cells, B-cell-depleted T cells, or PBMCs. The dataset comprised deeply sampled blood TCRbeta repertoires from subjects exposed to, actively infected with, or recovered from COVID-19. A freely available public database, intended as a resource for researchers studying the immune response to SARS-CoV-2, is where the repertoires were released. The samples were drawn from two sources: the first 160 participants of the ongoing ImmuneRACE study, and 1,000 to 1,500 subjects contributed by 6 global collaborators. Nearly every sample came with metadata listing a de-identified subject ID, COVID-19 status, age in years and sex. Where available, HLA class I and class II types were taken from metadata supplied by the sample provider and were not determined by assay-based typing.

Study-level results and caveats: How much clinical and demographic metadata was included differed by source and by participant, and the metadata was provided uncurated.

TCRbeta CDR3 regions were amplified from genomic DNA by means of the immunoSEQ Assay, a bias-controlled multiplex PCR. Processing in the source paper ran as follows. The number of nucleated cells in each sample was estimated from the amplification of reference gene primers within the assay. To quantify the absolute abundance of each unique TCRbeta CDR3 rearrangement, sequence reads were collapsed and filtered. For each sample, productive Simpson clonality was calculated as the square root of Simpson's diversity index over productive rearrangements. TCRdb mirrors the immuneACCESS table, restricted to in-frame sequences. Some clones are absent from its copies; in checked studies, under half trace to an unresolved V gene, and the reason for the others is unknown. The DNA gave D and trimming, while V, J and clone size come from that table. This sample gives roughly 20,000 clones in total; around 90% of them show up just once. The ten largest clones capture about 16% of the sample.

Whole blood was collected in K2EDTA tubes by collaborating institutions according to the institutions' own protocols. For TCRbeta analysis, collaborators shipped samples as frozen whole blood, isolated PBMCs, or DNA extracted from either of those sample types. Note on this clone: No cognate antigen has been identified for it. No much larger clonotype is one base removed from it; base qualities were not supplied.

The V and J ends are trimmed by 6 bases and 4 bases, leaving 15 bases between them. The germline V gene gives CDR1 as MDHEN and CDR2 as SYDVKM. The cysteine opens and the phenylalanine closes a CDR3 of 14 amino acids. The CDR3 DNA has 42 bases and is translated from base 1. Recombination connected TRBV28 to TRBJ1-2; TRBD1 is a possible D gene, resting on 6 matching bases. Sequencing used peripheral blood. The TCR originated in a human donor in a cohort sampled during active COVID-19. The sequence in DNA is TGTGCCAGCAGCACCCCTGACAGGAGCTATGGCTACACCTTC. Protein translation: CASSTPDRSYGYTF.